This T cell receptor (beta chain) was obtained from a study of low-dose radiotherapy and immunotherapy resistance in tumors. This clonotype was observed many times. Alpha- and beta-chain coverage of first-strand cDNA came from TRAV- and TRBV-specific primers. The authors ran 20 PCR cycles to amplify TCRs with a constant-region primer and V-primer adapter. TCRdb reprocessed the reads with MiXCR, giving one entry per CDR3 protein. The profile shows 100,000 or so distinct CDR3 sequences, less than 25% of them singletons. Time point here: after trial treatment. The treatment here: LDRT plus nivolumab, ipilimumab, low-dose cyclophosphamide and aspirin (RACIN trial). The V and J ends lost 4 bases and 3 bases, in that order; junction bases with no gene match: 5. The CDR3 has 14 residues. Germline V gene data show CDR1 as SNHLY and CDR2 as FYNNEI.

Sequencing was performed on PBMCs, taken after low-dose radiotherapy plus immunotherapy. This sequence originates from a male donor with prostate cancer. V gene TRBV2 combines with J gene TRBJ2-5, with TRBD1 matching 7 bases. The CDR3 bases are TGTGCCAGCAGTGGAGGGGGCACGGAAGAGACCCAGTACTTC. Residues: CASSGGGTEETQYF.